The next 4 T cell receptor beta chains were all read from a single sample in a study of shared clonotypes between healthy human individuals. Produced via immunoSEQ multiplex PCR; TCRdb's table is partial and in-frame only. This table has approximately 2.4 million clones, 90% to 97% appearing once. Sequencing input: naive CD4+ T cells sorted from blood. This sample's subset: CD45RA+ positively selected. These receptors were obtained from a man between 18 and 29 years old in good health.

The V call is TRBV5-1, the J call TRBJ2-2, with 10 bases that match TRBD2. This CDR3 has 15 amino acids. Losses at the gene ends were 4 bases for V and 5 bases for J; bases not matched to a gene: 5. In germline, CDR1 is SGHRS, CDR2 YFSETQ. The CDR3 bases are TGCGCCAGCAGCACCTTAGCGGGAGGTACCGGGGAGCTGTTTTTT. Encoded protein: CASSTLAGGTGELFF.

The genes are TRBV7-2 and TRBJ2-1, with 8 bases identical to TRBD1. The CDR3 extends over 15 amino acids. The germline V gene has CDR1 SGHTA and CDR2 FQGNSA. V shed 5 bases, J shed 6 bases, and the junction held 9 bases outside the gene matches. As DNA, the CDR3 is TGTGCCAGCAGCCCAGGACAGGGCCTTCTCAATGAGCAGTTCTTC. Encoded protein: CASSPGQGLLNEQFF.

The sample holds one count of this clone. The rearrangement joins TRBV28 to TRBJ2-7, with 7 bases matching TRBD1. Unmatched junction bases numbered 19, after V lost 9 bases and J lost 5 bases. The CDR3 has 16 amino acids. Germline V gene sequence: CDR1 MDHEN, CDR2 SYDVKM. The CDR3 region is CASSTTKQGWLDEQYF. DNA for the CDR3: TGTGCCAGTTCGACTACGAAACAGGGGTGGCTAGACGAGCAGTACTTC.

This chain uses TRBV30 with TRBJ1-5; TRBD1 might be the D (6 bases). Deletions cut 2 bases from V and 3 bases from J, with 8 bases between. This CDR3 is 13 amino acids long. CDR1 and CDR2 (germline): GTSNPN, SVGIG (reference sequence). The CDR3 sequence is CAWSKGDNQPQHF. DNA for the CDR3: TGTGCCTGGAGTAAGGGGGACAATCAGCCCCAGCATTTT.